The entry below gives a single T cell receptor beta chain sequence along with its context. Its specificity is unknown. The data were obtained in a study of cytomegalovirus exposure and HLA in healthy donors. Primers for the PCR totalled 60 Vbeta and 13 Jbeta. TCRdb's copy holds only in-frame clones and misses some; the assay was immunoSEQ multiplex PCR. The sample lists around 160,000 clones, roughly 74% seen once, with around 8% in the top ten. Trimming cost V 5 bases and J 0 bases; bases outside gene matches: 3. CDR1 is LNHDA and CDR2 is SQIVND in the germline V gene (reference sequence). The CDR3 contains 15 residues. Study outcomes and limitations: Researchers reported in a later analysis that common viral pathogens appeared linked to several top clusters.

The TCR comes from a woman aged 40 to 49 in good health and CMV-seropositive. Sequencing was performed on PBMCs. The chain uses TRBV19 and TRBJ2-1, with 8 bases aligning to TRBD1. The CDR3 loop reads CASSQGASSYNEQFF. CDR3 coding DNA: TGTGCCAGTAGTCAGGGGGCCAGCTCCTACAATGAGCAGTTCTTC.